This T cell receptor (beta chain) was sequenced for a study of post-analysis software for immune sequencing data. Overall study context: Relapsing-remitting, secondary progressive and progressive-relapsing multiple sclerosis were all included among the disease courses. Points from the study as a whole: TRBV segments more frequent in patients than in controls numbered roughly 5 and included TRBV5-6, TRBV5-1 and TRBV20-1. Controls' normalized Chao1 diversity significantly exceeded that of multiple sclerosis patients. Under the F measure, samples that were prepared in one batch clustered strongly together.

In regard to this clonotype: The antigen is not known. The junction departs from the called germline gene at one end, perhaps through a read error.

This CDR3 is built from 17 residues. In germline, CDR1 is WNHNN, CDR2 SYGVQD (reference sequence). Each TCR beta cDNA library carried unique molecular identifiers. Yield was roughly 0.5 million cDNA molecules from roughly 0.93 to 9.6 million T cells. TCRdb re-analysed the PCR reads in MiXCR, keeping a single row per CDR3 protein. The sample has fewer than 550,000 distinct CDR3 sequences, approximately 34% seen once. This chain connects TRBV10-1 to TRBJ2-2; 12 bases agree with TRBD2. Sequenced: blood. This TCR was recovered from a girl between 2 and 17 years old with multiple sclerosis. CDR3 sequence: CASSETSGGLNTGERFF. In nucleotides, the CDR3 is TGCGCCAGCAGTGAGACTAGCGGGGGGCTAAACACCGGGGAGCGGTTTTTT.